This T cell receptor beta chain was retrieved from a study of OX40 agonist ivuxolimab in advanced cancers. Broader study findings: It was also the case that some nonresponders had low normalized T-cell clonal expansion. Those patients achieving a partial response at 0.1-3.0 mg/kg showed among the lowest clonal expansion.

Remarks on this clone: Its matching antigen is unknown.

Repertoires were generated with immunoSEQ multiplex PCR, while TCRdb's copy carries only in-frame clones and drops some. The sample lists 95,000 to 150,000 clones, 93% occurring once. Between the trimmed V and J ends, which lost 5 bases and 2 bases, there was a span of 13 bases. CDR3 length equals 16 residues. Germline CDR1 and CDR2: KGHSH and LQKENI. This specimen consisted of CD4+ or CD8+ T cells sorted from blood, obtained in a trial of the OX40 agonist ivuxolimab. This chain uses TRBV18 with TRBJ2-6, with a possible D match to TRBD2 (6 bases). The sequence came from an adult with an advanced solid tumor such as melanoma, head and neck, liver or kidney cancer. Written as DNA, the CDR3 is TGTGCCAGCTCATCCGGGAGTTTTACTGGGGCCAACGTCCTGACTTTC. It encodes CASSSGSFTGANVLTF.